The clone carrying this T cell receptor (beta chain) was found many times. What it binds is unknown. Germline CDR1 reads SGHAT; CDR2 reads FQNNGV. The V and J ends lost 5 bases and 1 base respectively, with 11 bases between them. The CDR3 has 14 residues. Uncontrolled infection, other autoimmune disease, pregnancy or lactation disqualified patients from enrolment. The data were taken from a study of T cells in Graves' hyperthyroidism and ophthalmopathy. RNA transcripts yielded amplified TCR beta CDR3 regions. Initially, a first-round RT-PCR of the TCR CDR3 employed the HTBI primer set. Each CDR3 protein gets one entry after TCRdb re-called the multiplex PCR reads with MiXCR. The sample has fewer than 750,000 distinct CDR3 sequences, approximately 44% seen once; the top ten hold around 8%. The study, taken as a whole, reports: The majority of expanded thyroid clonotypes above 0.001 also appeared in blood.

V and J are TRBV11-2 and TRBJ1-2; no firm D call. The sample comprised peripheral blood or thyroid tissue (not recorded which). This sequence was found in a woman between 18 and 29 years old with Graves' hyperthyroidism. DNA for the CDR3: TGTGCCAGCAGCGCCGGAAATTTTAACTATGGCTACACCTTC. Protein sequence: CASSAGNFNYGYTF. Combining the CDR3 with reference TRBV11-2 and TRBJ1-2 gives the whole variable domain EAGVAQSPRYKIIEKRQSVAFWCNPISGHATLYWYQQILGQGPKLLIQFQNNGVVDDSQLPKDRFSAERLKGVDSTLKIQPAKLEDSAVYLCASSAGNFNYGYTFGSGTRLTVV.